These 10 T cell receptor beta chains originate from one sample sequenced in a study of cytomegalovirus exposure and HLA in healthy donors. Some clones are missing from TCRdb's copy, which holds only in-frame ones; the method was immunoSEQ multiplex PCR. Of approximately 160,000 clones listed, less than 95% are singletons. The sequenced material came from PBMCs. The receptors come from a young woman in good health and CMV-seropositive.

This rearrangement joins TRBV30 to TRBJ1-4; no clear D. The germline V and J ends were trimmed by 2 bases and 0 bases, with 10 bases remaining between them. The CDR3 is 15 residues long. The germline V gene has CDR1 GTSNPN and CDR2 SVGIG (reference sequence). The CDR3 spells CAWSHAGATNEKLFF. DNA of the CDR3: TGTGCCTGGAGTCATGCCGGGGCAACTAATGAAAAACTGTTTTTT.

CDR3: CAWNRVPSNYGYTF. The CDR3 bases are TGTGCCTGGAACAGGGTCCCATCTAACTATGGCTACACCTTC. The V call is TRBV30, the J call TRBJ1-2; D is possibly TRBD1 (6 bases). V was pared by 4 bases and J by 0 bases, with 12 bases between. The CDR3 is 14 amino acids. Germline CDR1 reads GTSNPN; CDR2 reads SVGIG (reference sequence).

In DNA, the CDR3 is TGTGCCAGCAGTTGGGGAGCTTATAACACTGAAGCTTTCTTT. This translates into CASSWGAYNTEAFF. V is TRBV6-6 and J is TRBJ1-1; D unclear. Trimming removed 4 bases from V and 2 bases from J, with 11 bases in between. This CDR3 is built from 14 residues. Germline V lookup: CDR1 MNHNY, CDR2 SVGAGI (reference sequence).

This rearrangement joins TRBV10-1 to TRBJ2-6; possibly TRBD2 for D (5 bases). The germline V and J ends were trimmed by 5 bases and 0 bases, with 14 bases remaining between them. CDR1 is WNHNN and CDR2 is SYGVQD in the germline V gene (reference sequence). The CDR3 is made up of 17 amino acids. CDR3 amino acids: CASSRALGSSGANVLTF. The CDR3 DNA is TGCGCCAGCAGTAGGGCACTGGGGAGCTCTGGGGCCAACGTCCTGACTTTC.

The chain carries TRBV4-2 and TRBJ2-7; 8 nucleotides line up with TRBD1. This CDR3 has 16 amino acids. Trimming took 0 bases from V and 2 from J; bases not matched to a gene: 6. The germline V gene has CDR1 LGHNA and CDR2 YNFKEQ. The CDR3 loop is CASSQEGRTGTYEQYF. The CDR3 DNA sequence: TGTGCCAGCAGCCAAGAGGGTCGGACAGGGACCTACGAGCAGTACTTC.

The J gene is TRBJ1-1, the V gene TRBV11-2; D gene unclear. Germline assignment: CDR1 SGHAT and CDR2 FQNNGV. V was pared by 8 bases and J by 1 base, with 14 bases between. This CDR3 spans 14 amino acids. The CDR3 bases are TGTGCCAGCTCCCACGGGGTCCGGAACACTGAAGCTTTCTTT. Its protein product is CASSHGVRNTEAFF.

In its sample, this clone was seen a few times. This chain links TRBV6-5 with TRBJ1-2; TRBD1 is a possible D gene (6 bases). Between the trimmed V and J ends, which lost 7 bases and 8 bases, there was a span of 11 bases. Germline CDR1 and CDR2: MNHEY and SVGAGI. The CDR3 extends over 11 amino acids. Written as DNA, the CDR3 is TGTGCCAGCATTGGGGGCGCGGGCTACACCTTC. Its translation is CASIGGAGYTF.

This sequence joins TRBV30 and TRBJ1-1; 9 bases are shared with TRBD1. The CDR3 covers 14 residues. Per germline, CDR1 GTSNPN and CDR2 SVGIG (reference sequence). V lost 0 bases and J lost 4; bases outside the gene matches: 3. The CDR3 spells CAWSVGQGSTEAFF. The CDR3 DNA is TGTGCCTGGAGTGTGGGACAGGGATCCACTGAAGCTTTCTTT.

The chain has TRBV18 and TRBJ1-1, with a weak D call TRBD1 (6 bases). The CDR3 runs to 15 residues. From germline, CDR1 is KGHSH and CDR2 LQKENI. Trimming pared 2 bases from V and 3 bases from J, leaving 13 bases between. CDR3 DNA sequence: TGTGCCAGCTCACCAAATCGAAAGGGGGACACTGAAGCTTTCTTT. Its protein is CASSPNRKGDTEAFF.

This clone was detected a few times. The V and J genes are TRBV18 and TRBJ2-1, with a weak D call TRBD1 (6 bases). This CDR3 region has 19 residues. Germline loops: CDR1 KGHSH, CDR2 LQKENI. V was clipped by 0 bases and J by 0 bases, with 18 bases between them. The CDR3 nucleotides read TGTGCCAGCTCACCACCCCTCAGGGGCCCTAATAGCTCCTACAATGAGCAGTTCTTC. Its protein product is CASSPPLRGPNSSYNEQFF.